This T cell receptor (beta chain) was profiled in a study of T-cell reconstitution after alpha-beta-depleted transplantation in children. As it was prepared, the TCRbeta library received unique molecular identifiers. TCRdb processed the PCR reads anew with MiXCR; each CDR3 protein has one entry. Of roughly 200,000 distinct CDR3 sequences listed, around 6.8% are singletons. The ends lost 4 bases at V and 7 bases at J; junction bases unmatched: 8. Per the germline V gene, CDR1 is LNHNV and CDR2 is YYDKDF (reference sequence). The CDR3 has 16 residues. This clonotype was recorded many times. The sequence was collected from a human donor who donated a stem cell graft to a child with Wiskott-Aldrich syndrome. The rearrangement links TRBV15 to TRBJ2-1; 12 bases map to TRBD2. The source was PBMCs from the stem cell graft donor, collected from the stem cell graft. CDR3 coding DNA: TGTGCCACCAGCAACCCTAGCGGGAGGGCTCGGAATGAGCAGTTCTTC. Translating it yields CATSNPSGRARNEQFF. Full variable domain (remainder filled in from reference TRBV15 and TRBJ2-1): DAMVIQNPRYQVTQFGKPVTLSCSQTLNHNVMYWYQQKSSQAPKLLFHYYDKDFNNEADTPDNFQSRRPNTSFCFLDIRSPGLGDTAMYLCATSNPSGRARNEQFFGPGTRLTVL.